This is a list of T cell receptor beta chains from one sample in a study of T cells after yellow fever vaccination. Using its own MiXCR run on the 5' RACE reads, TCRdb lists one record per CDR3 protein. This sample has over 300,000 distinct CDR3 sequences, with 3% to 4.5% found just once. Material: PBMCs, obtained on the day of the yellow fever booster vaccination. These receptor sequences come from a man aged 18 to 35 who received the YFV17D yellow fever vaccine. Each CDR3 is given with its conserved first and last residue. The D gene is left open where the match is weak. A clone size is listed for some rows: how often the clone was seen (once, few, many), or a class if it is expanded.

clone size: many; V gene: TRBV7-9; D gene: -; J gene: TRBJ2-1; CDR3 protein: CASSAEGAHNEQFF; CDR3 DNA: TGTGCCAGCAGCGCGGAAGGTGCCCACAATGAGCAGTTCTTC
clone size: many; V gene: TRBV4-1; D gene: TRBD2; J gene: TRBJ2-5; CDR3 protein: CASSQGGRGAQYF; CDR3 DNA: TGCGCCAGCAGCCAAGGGGGGCGGGGGGCCCAGTACTTC
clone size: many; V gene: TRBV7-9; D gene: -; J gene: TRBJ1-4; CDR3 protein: CASSLVPGEEEDEKLFF; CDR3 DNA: TGTGCCAGCAGCTTAGTCCCGGGCGAAGAGGAGGATGAAAAACTGTTTTTT
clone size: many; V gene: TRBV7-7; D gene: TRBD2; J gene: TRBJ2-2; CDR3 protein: CASSNLGGGTGELFF; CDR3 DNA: TGTGCCAGCAGCAACCTCGGGGGAGGGACCGGGGAGCTGTTTTTT
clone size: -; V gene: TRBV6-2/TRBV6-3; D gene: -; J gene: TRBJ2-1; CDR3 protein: CASSRRPKALIAAFF; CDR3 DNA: TGTGCCAGCAGTCGCCGCCCGAAAGCACTCATCGCCGCGTTCTTC
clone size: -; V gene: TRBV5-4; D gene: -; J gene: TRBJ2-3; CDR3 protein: CASSLATAIGDTQYF; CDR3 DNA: TGTGCCAGCAGCTTGGCTACGGCCATAGGAGATACGCAGTATTTT
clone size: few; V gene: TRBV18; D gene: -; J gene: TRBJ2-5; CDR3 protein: CASSPPMTGMETQYF; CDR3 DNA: TGTGCCAGCTCACCACCGATGACGGGGATGGAGACCCAGTACTTC
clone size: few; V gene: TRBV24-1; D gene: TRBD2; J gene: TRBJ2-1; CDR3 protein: CATSEAVAGDYNEQFF; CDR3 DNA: TGTGCCACCAGTGAAGCAGTAGCGGGGGACTACAATGAGCAGTTCTTC
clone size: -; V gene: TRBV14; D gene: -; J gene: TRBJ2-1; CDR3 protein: CASSQDIAWIWHEQFF; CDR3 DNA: TGTGCCAGCAGCCAAGATATCGCCTGGATTTGGCATGAGCAGTTCTTC
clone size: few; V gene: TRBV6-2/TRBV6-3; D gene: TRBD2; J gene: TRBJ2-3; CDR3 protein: CASRQRLAGETDTQYF; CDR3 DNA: TGTGCCAGCAGACAGAGACTAGCGGGGGAAACAGATACGCAGTATTTT
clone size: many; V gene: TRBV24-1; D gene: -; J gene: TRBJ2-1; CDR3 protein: CATSGVSDPYNEQFF; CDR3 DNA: TGTGCCACCAGTGGAGTGAGCGATCCTTACAATGAGCAGTTCTTC